This T cell receptor beta chain was documented in a study of CD8 T cells in Susac syndrome. Random hexamers were used to reverse transcribe an amount of roughly 0.45 to 1 ug RNA. Amplification of TCR beta CDR3 was carried out by immunoSEQ multiplex PCR, which covered 54 Vbeta and 13 Jbeta segments. One entry per CDR3 protein results from TCRdb running MiXCR on the immunoSEQ multiplex PCR reads. The sample lists about 280,000 distinct CDR3 sequences, 70% to 90% seen once, with around 0.11% in the top ten. Trimming cost V 0 bases and J 8 bases; bases outside gene matches: 14. Germline V gene lookup returns CDR1 DFQATT and CDR2 SNEGSKA (reference sequence). This CDR3 contains 16 residues. This clonotype came up once. The antigen remains unidentified. TCR beta was sequenced from blood CD8+ and CD4+ T cells. Study-level results: As acknowledged by the study, its TCR sequencing and HLA analysis included a relatively small number of individuals.

This sequence was found in a human donor with multiple sclerosis. The specimen sequenced was CD8+ T cells from PBMCs. The chain carries TRBV20-1 and TRBJ1-2, with 8 bases aligning to TRBD1. This chain's CDR3 is CSARDQVTGERLGYTF. CDR3 nucleotide sequence: TGCAGTGCTAGAGACCAAGTGACAGGGGAGAGGCTGGGCTACACCTTC.